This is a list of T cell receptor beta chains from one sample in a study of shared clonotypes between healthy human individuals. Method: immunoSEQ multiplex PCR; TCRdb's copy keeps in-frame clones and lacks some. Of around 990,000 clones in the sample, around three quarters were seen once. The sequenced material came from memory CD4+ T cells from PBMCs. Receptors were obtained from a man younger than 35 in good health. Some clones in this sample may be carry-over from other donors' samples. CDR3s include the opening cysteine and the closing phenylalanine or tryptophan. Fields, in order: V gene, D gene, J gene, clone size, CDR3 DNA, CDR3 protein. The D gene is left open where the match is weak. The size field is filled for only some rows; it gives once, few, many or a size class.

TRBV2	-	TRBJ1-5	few	TGTGCCAGCAGTGCAGGAGGGCGGTCACAGCCCCAGCATTTT	CASSAGGRSQPQHF
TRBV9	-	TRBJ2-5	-	TGTGCCAGCAGCAGACGACTGAGCGGTCAAGAGACCCAGTACTTC	CASSRRLSGQETQYF
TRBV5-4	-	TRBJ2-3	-	TGTGCCAGCAGCCGGAGCGGACTACCCCTTCTCACAGATACGCAGTATTTT	CASSRSGLPLLTDTQYF
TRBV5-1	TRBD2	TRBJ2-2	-	TGCGCCAGCAGCGTGGGACTAGCGAACACCGGGGAGCTGTTTTTT	CASSVGLANTGELFF
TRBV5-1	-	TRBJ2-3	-	TGCGCCAGCAGCTTGCTCGTTCTAGCCACAGATACGCAGTATTTT	CASSLLVLATDTQYF
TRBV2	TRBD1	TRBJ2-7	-	TGTGCCAGCAGGAGACAGGGTAGTGAGCAGTACTTC	CASRRQGSEQYF
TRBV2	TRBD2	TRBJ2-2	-	TGTGCCAGTACCGGGACTAGCGGCTCCACCGGGGAGCTGTTTTTT	CASTGTSGSTGELFF
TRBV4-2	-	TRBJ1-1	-	TGTGCCAGCAGCCAGATCGGGCAGGACTTCACTGAAGCTTTCTTT	CASSQIGQDFTEAFF
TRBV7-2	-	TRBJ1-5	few	TGTGCCAGCAGCTGGGGTAGCAATCAGCCCCAGCATTTT	CASSWGSNQPQHF
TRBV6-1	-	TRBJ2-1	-	TGTGCCAGCAGTACCCTGGATAGGAATGAGCAGTTCTTC	CASSTLDRNEQFF
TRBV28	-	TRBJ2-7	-	TGTGCCAGCAGTTTCGACCGATCCAGGTCCGAGCAGTACTTC	CASSFDRSRSEQYF
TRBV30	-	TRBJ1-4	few	TGTGCCTGGAGCCCCAGCGGTCGAAAACTGTTTTTT	CAWSPSGRKLFF
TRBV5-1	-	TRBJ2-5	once	TGCGCCAGCAGCTCTCTGGCCGGGAGTTCGGAGACCCAGTACTTC	CASSSLAGSSETQYF
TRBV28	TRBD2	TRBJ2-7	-	TGTGCCAGCAGTTTAGGAGGAGCGGGAGGTTTCTACGAGCAGTACTTC	CASSLGGAGGFYEQYF
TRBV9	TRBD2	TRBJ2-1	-	TGTGCCAGCAGCTTGACTAGCGGGAGGATAGATGAGCAGTTCTTC	CASSLTSGRIDEQFF
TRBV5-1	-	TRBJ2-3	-	TGCGCCAGCAGCCGTAGAAGCACAGATACGCAGTATTTT	CASSRRSTDTQYF
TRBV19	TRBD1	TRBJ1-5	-	TGTGCCAGTAGTGTTACCCGGACAGGGGGAGGTCAGCCCCAGCATTTT	CASSVTRTGGGQPQHF
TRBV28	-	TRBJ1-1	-	TGTGCCAGCGTATACCGGGACTACGCTTTCTTT	CASVYRDYAFF
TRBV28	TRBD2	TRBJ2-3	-	TGTGCCAGCAGCGTAGGGACTAGCGGGAAAATAGACACGCAGTATTTT	CASSVGTSGKIDTQYF
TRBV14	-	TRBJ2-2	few	TGTGCCAGCAGCCAAGGTACCCGAGGCACCGGGGAGCTGTTTTTT	CASSQGTRGTGELFF
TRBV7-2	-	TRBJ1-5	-	TGTGCCAGCAGCTTAGACAGGGCTGGCAATCAGCCCCAGCATTTT	CASSLDRAGNQPQHF
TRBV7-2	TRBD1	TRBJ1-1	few	TGTGCCAGCAGCGGCCAGGGGGCAGCGAACACTGAAGCTTTCTTT	CASSGQGAANTEAFF
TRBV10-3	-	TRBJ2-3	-	TGTGCCACCGGCGGGCGGAGGGGCACAGATACGCAGTATTTT	CATGGRRGTDTQYF
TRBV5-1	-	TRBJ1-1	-	TGCGCCAGCAGCTTGGCCTTGGGGGGCATGAACACTGAAGCTTTCTTT	CASSLALGGMNTEAFF
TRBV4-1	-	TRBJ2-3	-	TGCGCCAGCAGCCATATAACTAGCCTGATCACAGATACGCAGTATTTT	CASSHITSLITDTQYF
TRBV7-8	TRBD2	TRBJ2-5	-	TGTGCCAGCAGCTTAGCACTAGCGGGAGTAGAGACCCAGTACTTC	CASSLALAGVETQYF
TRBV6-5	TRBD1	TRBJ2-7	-	TGTGCCAGCAGTTACTCGGGGACAGCTGTGTACGAGCAGTACTTC	CASSYSGTAVYEQYF
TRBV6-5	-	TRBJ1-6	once	TGTGCCAGCAGTTACAATTCGGGACGCGAGGGTTCACCCCTCCACTTT	CASSYNSGREGSPLHF
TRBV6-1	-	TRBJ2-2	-	TGTGCCAGCAGTGAAACCGACACCGGGGAGCTGTTTTTT	CASSETDTGELFF
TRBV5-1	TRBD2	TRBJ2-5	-	TGCGCCAGCAGCTTCGGACTAGCGGCACAAGAGACCCAGTACTTC	CASSFGLAAQETQYF
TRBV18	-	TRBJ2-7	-	TGTGCCAGCTCACCAGGGGAGAGGGACGAGCAGTACTTC	CASSPGERDEQYF
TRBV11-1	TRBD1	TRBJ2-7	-	TGTGCCAGCAGCTCGAGACAGGGTCCGGGCCCCCGCTCCTACGAGCAGTACTTC	CASSSRQGPGPRSYEQYF
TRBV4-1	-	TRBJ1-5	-	TGCGCCAGCAGCCCACACAACAAAGATTATAGCAATCAGCCCCAGCATTTT	CASSPHNKDYSNQPQHF
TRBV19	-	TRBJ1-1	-	TGTGCCAGTAGTATTGCGAGGTCGGAGGGGGCTTTCTTT	CASSIARSEGAFF
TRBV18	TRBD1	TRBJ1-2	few	TGTGCCAGCTCATCGGGACAGGGGGACCGCTATGGCTACACCTTC	CASSSGQGDRYGYTF
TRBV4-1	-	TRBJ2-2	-	TGCGCCAGCAGCCGCCTTCGGACAGGAGGGACCGGGGAGCTGTTTTTT	CASSRLRTGGTGELFF
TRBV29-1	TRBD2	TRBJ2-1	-	TGCAGCGTTGACGGGACTAGCGGCCACCCCGGGAATGAGCAGTTCTTC	CSVDGTSGHPGNEQFF
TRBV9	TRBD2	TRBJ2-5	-	TGTGCCAGCAGCATTGATCTAGCGGGAGACAGGGGGACCCAGTACTTC	CASSIDLAGDRGTQYF
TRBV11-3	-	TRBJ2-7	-	TGTGCCAGCAGCATGCTGGAGGGCAGGGAGAAGTACTTC	CASSMLEGREKYF
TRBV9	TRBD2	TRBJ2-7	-	TGTGCCAGCAGCGTAGGGAGCGGGGGCCTCGAGCAGTACTTC	CASSVGSGGLEQYF
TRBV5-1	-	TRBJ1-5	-	TGCGCCAGCAGCTTGGAAAGGGGGCAGCCCCAGCATTTT	CASSLERGQPQHF
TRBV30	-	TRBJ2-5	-	TGTGCCTGGAGCCCCGTCGGGCAAGAGACCCAGTACTTC	CAWSPVGQETQYF
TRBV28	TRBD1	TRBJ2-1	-	TGTGCCAGCAGTCCTATGACAGGGGGCGAGCTTAATGAGCAGTTCTTC	CASSPMTGGELNEQFF
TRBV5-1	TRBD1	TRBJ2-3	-	TGCGCCAGCAGCTTGTTGGGACAGGGCACAGATACGCAGTATTTT	CASSLLGQGTDTQYF
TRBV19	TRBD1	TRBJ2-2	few	TGTGCCAGTAGGGGACAGGGCCGCACCGGGGAGCTGTTTTTT	CASRGQGRTGELFF
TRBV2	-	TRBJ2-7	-	TGTGCCAGCAGCAATAGCGGTTCCTACGAGCAGTACTTC	CASSNSGSYEQYF
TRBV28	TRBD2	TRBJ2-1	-	TGTGCCAGCAGTTTAGCTAGCGGGAGGTCCTACAATGAGCAGTTCTTC	CASSLASGRSYNEQFF
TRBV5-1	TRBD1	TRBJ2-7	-	TGCGCCAGCAGCCCTGGGGGCCGCGCTATTGCTGGGGGACAGGACCCCTACGAGCAGTACTTC	CASSPGGRAIAGGQDPYEQYF
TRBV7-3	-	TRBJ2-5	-	TGTGCCAGCAGCTTGGGGCAGGGTATTGGGGTAGAGACCCAGTACTTC	CASSLGQGIGVETQYF
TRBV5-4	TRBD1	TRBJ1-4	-	TGTGCCAGCAGCCTGGGACAGGGGCTGGTAACTAATGAAAAACTGTTTTTT	CASSLGQGLVTNEKLFF
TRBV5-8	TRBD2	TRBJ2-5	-	TGTGCCAGCAGCTACGCTAGCGGGAGGCCCTCTTGGGAGACCCAGTACTTC	CASSYASGRPSWETQYF